The rows below give T cell receptor beta chains drawn from one sample of a study of regulatory T cells in long-lasting Graves disease. Using its own MiXCR run on the multiplex PCR reads, TCRdb lists one record per CDR3 protein. Seen here are about 500,000 distinct CDR3 sequences, about 17% observed once, and the top ten hold 12%. This sample also belongs to another study, concerning T cells in Graves' hyperthyroidism and ophthalmopathy.

The specimen was peripheral blood mononuclear cells (PBMCs), collected at new diagnosis, from a patient treated with antithyroid drugs. The origin of the receptors is a man in his forties with Graves disease. Each CDR3 is given with its conserved first and last residue. The D gene is left open where the match is weak. Clone sizes are given selectively: once, few, many, or a class where the clone is expanded.

>TRBV20-1|TRBD1|NA|TRBJ2-7
TGCAGTGCTAGTAAAGTTGGGACAGGGGGTCTCTACGAGCAGTACTTC
CSASKVGTGGLYEQYF
>TRBV11-2|TRBD1|many|TRBJ2-7
TGTGCCAGCAGCTTAGTTCCGGGACAGCCGCCCTCCTACGAGCAGTACTTC
CASSLVPGQPPSYEQYF
>TRBV6-1|NA|many|TRBJ2-7
TGTGCCAGCAGTGATCCGGGGACCTACGAGCAGTACTTC
CASSDPGTYEQYF
>TRBV28|NA|NA|TRBJ1-3
TGTGCCAGCAGTTTTCTTGGGGTCCAGGTCCCGAGCTCTGGAAACACCATATATTTT
CASSFLGVQVPSSGNTIYF
>TRBV30|TRBD2|NA|TRBJ2-7
TGTGCCTGGAAGACTAGCGGGAACCCCTACGAGCAGTACTTC
CAWKTSGNPYEQYF
>TRBV30|NA|many|TRBJ1-3
TGTGCCTGGAATAGGGCCGCGGAGGGATCTGGAAACACCATATATTTT
CAWNRAAEGSGNTIYF
>TRBV7-6|NA|many|TRBJ2-3
TGTGCCAGCAGTCAGGGCTTAGGCGCGCAGTATTTT
CASSQGLGAQYF
>TRBV2|NA|NA|TRBJ2-2
TGTGCCATCAACCTGAACACCGGGGAGCTGTTTTTT
CAINLNTGELFF
>TRBV6-1|NA|NA|TRBJ1-6
TGTGCCAGCACCAGGAAAATTGGACCGGGCGGCTCACCCCTCCACTTT
CASTRKIGPGGSPLHF
>TRBV5-1|TRBD2|NA|TRBJ2-3
TGCGCCAGCAGCTTGGAGGGACTAGCGGGAGTGGATACGCAGTATTTT
CASSLEGLAGVDTQYF
>TRBV27|TRBD2|many|TRBJ2-1
TGTGCCAGCAGTTTAAAAGGGACTAGCGGGAGGGCCTACAATGAGCAGTTCTTC
CASSLKGTSGRAYNEQFF
>TRBV20-1|TRBD1|many|TRBJ2-5
TGCAGTGCTAGAGATTCAGGCCGGGACAGAGGGGTTGAGACCCAGTACTTC
CSARDSGRDRGVETQYF
>TRBV27|TRBD1|many|TRBJ1-1
TGTGCCAGCAGTTCCCAGGGGGACACTGAAGCTTTCTTT
CASSSQGDTEAFF
>TRBV9|TRBD2|many|TRBJ2-5
TGTGCCAGCAGTCATCGGCCGACCATAGCGGGACAAGAGACCCAGTACTTC
CASSHRPTIAGQETQYF
>TRBV27|TRBD2|few|TRBJ2-7
TGTGCCAGCACCCCCCGCGCCGGGAGGTCCTACGAGCAGTACTTC
CASTPRAGRSYEQYF
>TRBV20-1|NA|NA|TRBJ1-6
TGCAGTGCTAGAGTGGGCAATTCACCCCTCCACTTT
CSARVGNSPLHF
>TRBV28|TRBD2|many|TRBJ2-3
TGTGCCAGCTCACACGGCGGGACTAGCGGGAGAGGGACAGATACGCAGTATTTT
CASSHGGTSGRGTDTQYF
>TRBV4-1|TRBD1|NA|TRBJ1-5
TGCGCCAGCAGCCAAGAAGGGACAGCTCAGCCCCAGCATTTT
CASSQEGTAQPQHF
>TRBV20-1|NA|few|TRBJ2-7
TGCAGTGCTAGAAGCGAGATGCGGTACGAGCAGTACTTC
CSARSEMRYEQYF
>TRBV10-3|NA|many|TRBJ2-1
TGTGCCATCGGGACACGGGGGGTACACAATGAGCAGTTCTTC
CAIGTRGVHNEQFF
>TRBV24-1|TRBD1|NA|TRBJ1-5
TGTGCCACCAGTGCCACAGGGGCCCCGGGTCAGCCCCAGCATTTT
CATSATGAPGQPQHF
>TRBV3-1|NA|many|TRBJ2-7
TGTGCCAGCAGCCATTTACGCGAGCAGTACTTC
CASSHLREQYF
>TRBV6-1|NA|few|TRBJ1-5
TGTGCCAGCAGTGGCTATAGCAATCAGCCCCAGCATTTT
CASSGYSNQPQHF
>TRBV20-1|TRBD1|NA|TRBJ1-1
TGCAGTGCTAGAGATTCGGGACAGGGAAAGGAAGCTTTCTTT
CSARDSGQGKEAFF
>TRBV6-5|NA|many|TRBJ1-1
TGTGCCAGCAGTTACTCTAGGGCGGGTGAGATGTCTGAAGCTTTCTTT
CASSYSRAGEMSEAFF